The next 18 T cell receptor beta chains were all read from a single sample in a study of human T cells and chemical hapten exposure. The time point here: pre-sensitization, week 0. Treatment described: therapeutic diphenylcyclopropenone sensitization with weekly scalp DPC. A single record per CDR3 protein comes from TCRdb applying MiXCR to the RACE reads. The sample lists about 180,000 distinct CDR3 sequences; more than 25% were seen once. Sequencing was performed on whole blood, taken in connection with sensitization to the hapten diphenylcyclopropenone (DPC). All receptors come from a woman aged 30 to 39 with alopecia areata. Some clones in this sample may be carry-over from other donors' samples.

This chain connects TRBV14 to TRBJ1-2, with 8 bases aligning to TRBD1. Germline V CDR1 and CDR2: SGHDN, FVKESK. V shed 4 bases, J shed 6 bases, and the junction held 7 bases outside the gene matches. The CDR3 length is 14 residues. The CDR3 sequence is CASSRIQGVHGYTF. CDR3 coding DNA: TGTGCCAGCAGCCGGATACAGGGGGTACATGGCTACACCTTC.

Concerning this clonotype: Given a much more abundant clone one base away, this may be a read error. The CDR3 DNA reads as TGTGCCAACAGTCCCGGGACTAGCGGGGGGGCAGATACGCAGTATTTT. Residues: CANSPGTSGGADTQYF. The J gene is TRBJ2-3, the V gene TRBV6-4, with TRBD2 identical over 16 bases. The CDR3 has 16 residues. CDR1 is MRHNA, CDR2 SNTAGT, per germline.

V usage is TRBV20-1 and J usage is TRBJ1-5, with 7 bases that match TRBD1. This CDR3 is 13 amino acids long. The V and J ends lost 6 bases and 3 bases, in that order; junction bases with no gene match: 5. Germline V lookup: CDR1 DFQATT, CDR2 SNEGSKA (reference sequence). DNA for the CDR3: TGCAGTGCCAAGGACAGGATCAATCAGCCCCAGCATTTT. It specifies CSAKDRINQPQHF.

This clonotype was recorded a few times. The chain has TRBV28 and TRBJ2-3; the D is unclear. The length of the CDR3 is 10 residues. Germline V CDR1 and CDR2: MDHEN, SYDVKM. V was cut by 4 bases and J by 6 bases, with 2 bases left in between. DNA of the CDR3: TGTGCCAGCAGTTACGATACGCAGTATTTT. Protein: CASSYDTQYF. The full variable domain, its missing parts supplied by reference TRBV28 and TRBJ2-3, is DVKVTQSSRYLVKRTGEKVFLECVQDMDHENMFWYRQDPGLGLRLIYFSYDVKMKEKGDIPEGYSVSREKKERFSLILESASTNQTSMYLCASSYDTQYFGPGTRLTVL.

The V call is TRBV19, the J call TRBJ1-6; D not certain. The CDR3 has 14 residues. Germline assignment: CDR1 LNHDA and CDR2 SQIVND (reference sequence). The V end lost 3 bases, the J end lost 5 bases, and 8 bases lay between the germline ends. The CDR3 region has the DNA TGTGCCAGTAGTATTCGGGCTGATAATTCACCCCTCCACTTT. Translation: CASSIRADNSPLHF. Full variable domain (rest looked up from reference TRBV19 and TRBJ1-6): DGGITQSPKYLFRKEGQNVTLSCEQNLNHDAMYWYRQDPGQGLRLIYYSQIVNDFQKGDIAEGYSVSREKKESFPLTVTSAQKNPTAFYLCASSIRADNSPLHFGNGTRLTVT.

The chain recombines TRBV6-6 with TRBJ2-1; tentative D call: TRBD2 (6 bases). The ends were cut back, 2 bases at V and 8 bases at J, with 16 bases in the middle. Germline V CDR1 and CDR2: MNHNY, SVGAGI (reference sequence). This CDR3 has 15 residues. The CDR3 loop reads CASSYVAGPFYEQFF. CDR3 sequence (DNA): TGTGCCAGCAGTTACGTGGCGGGACCTTTTTATGAGCAGTTCTTC.

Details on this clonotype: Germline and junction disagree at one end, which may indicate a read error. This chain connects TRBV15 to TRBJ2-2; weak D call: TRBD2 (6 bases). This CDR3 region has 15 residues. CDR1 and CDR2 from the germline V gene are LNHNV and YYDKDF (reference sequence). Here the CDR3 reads CATSRGSQGGGEPFF. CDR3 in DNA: TGTGCCACCAGCAGAGGGTCCCAGGGTGGCGGGGAGCCGTTTTTT.

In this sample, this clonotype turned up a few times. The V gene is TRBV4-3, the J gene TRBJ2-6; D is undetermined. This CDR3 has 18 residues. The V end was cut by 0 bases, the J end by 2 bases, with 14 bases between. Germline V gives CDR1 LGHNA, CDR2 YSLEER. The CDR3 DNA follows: TGCGCCAGCAGCCAAGAGGGCAGTCCGCTGCCTGGGGCCAACGTCCTGACTTTC. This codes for CASSQEGSPLPGANVLTF.

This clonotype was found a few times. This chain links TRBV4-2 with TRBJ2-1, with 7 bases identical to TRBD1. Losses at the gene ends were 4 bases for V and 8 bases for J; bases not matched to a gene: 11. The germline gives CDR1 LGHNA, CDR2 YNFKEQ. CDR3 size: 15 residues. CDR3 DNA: TGTGCCAGCAGCCCCGGGACAGTTTCCTTCCATGAGCAGTTCTTC. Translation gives CASSPGTVSFHEQFF.

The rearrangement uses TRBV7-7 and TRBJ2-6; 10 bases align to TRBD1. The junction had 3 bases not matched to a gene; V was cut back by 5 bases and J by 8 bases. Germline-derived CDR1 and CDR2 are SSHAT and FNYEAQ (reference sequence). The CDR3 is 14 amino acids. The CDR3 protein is CASSEGQGSNVLTF. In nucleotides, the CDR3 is TGTGCCAGCAGCGAGGGACAGGGGTCCAACGTCCTGACTTTC.

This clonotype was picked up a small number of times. The CDR3: CSAAGGVNQPQHF. CDR3 DNA: TGCAGCGCAGCGGGGGGGGTCAATCAGCCCCAGCATTTT. The chain links TRBV29-1 to TRBJ1-5, with D perhaps matching TRBD1 (5 bases). Germline-derived CDR1 and CDR2 are SQVTM and ANQGSEA. The CDR3 has 13 amino acids. V lost 7 bases to trimming and J lost 3 bases, with 13 bases between them.

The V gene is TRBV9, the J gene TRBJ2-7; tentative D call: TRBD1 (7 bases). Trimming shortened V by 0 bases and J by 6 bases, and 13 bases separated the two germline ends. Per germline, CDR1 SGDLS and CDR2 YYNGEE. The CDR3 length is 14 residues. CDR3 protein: CASSVVAEGAEQYF. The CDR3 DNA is TGTGCCAGCAGCGTAGTGGCGGAGGGGGCCGAGCAGTACTTC.

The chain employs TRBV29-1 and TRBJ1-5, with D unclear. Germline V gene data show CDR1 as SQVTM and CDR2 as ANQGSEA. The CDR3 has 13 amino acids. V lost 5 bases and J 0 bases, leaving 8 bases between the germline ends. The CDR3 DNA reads TGCAGCGTTAACTCCGGTAGCAATCAGCCCCAGCATTTT. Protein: CSVNSGSNQPQHF.

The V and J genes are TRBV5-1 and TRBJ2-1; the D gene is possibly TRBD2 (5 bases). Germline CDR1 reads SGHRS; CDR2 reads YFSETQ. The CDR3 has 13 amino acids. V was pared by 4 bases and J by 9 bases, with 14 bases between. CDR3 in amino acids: CASSPLEAGEQFF. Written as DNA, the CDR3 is TGCGCCAGCAGCCCATTGGAGGCCGGTGAGCAGTTCTTC.

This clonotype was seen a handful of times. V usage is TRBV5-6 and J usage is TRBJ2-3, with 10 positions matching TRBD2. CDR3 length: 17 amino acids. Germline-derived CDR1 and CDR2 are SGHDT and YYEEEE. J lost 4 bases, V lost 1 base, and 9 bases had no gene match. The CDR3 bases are TGTGCCAGCAGCTTGACGGCTAGCGGGGGAGGGGCAGATACGCAGTATTTT. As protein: CASSLTASGGGADTQYF.

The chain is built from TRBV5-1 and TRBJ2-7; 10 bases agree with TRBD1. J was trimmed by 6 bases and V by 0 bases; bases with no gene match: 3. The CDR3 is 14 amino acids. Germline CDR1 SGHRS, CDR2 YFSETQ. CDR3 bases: TGCGCCAGCAGCTTGGGACAGGGGGCGCCCGAGCAGTACTTC. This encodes CASSLGQGAPEQYF.

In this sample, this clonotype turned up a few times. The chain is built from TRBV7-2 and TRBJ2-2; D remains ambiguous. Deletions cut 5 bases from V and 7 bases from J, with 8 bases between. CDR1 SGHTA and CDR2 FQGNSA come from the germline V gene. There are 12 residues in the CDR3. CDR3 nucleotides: TGTGCCAGCAGCACGGGCTTCGGGGAGCTGTTTTTT. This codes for CASSTGFGELFF.

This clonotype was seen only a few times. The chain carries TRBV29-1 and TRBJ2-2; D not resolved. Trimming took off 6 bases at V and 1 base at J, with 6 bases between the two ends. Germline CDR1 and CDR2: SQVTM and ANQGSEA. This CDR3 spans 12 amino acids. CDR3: CSVIGNTGELFF. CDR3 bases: TGCAGCGTAATCGGGAACACCGGGGAGCTGTTTTTT.